Following are 14 T cell receptor beta chains from one sample sequenced in a study of blood T cell repertoires in COVID-19. Assay used: immunoSEQ multiplex PCR; TCRdb lists only in-frame clones, some missing. The sample has roughly 150,000 clones, about 80% seen once. Material for sequencing was peripheral blood. The receptor source for this set is a man aged 65-85 years who had recovered from COVID-19.

The chain has TRBV5-1 and TRBJ1-2; TRBD1 is a possible D gene (5 bases). The germline V gene encodes CDR1 SGHRS and CDR2 YFSETQ. The CDR3 is 12 amino acids. Trimming cost V 4 bases and J 3 bases, with 7 bases left between them. The CDR3 sequence is CASSTGDYGYTF. CDR3 coding DNA: TGCGCCAGCAGCACGGGGGACTATGGCTACACCTTC.

The CDR3 spells CASSQRQEANQPQHF. The CDR3 region has the DNA TGTGCCAGCAGCCAAAGACAGGAAGCCAATCAGCCCCAGCATTTT. This chain uses TRBV13 with TRBJ1-5; perhaps TRBD1 as D (6 bases). There are 15 residues in the CDR3. From germline, CDR1 is PRHDT and CDR2 FYEKMQ (reference sequence). Trimming removed 5 bases at V and 3 bases at J, with 14 bases between.

The rearrangement links TRBV4-1 to TRBJ2-1; 7 bases are shared with TRBD2. Germline CDR1 is MGHRA and CDR2 is YSYEKL. V lost 3 bases to trimming and J lost 8 bases; unmatched junction nucleotides: 13. CDR3 length: 16 residues. CDR3 in DNA: TGCGCCAGCAGCCAGGGGGGGGGTTTAGGTCACTATGAGCAGTTCTTC. It yields the protein CASSQGGGLGHYEQFF.

The chain employs TRBV28 and TRBJ2-7; D unresolved. The CDR3 extends over 15 amino acids. From germline, CDR1 is MDHEN and CDR2 SYDVKM. The V end lost 6 bases, the J end lost 0 bases, and 15 bases lay between the germline ends. CDR3 residues: CASRAPGTSSYEQYF. The CDR3 DNA is TGTGCCAGCAGAGCCCCGGGTACCAGCTCCTACGAGCAGTACTTC.

The V gene is TRBV19, the J gene TRBJ1-5; no clear D gene. From germline, CDR1 is LNHDA and CDR2 SQIVND (reference sequence). The CDR3 is 15 residues long. V was trimmed by 5 bases and J by 0 bases, leaving 11 bases between them. In DNA form, the CDR3 reads TGTGCCAGTAGTTGGAGGGAATATAGCAATCAGCCCCAGCATTTT. This translates into CASSWREYSNQPQHF.

This sequence joins TRBV10-1 and TRBJ2-1; D perhaps matches TRBD2 (6 bases). The germline V gene encodes CDR1 WNHNN and CDR2 SYGVQD (reference sequence). The CDR3 extends over 15 amino acids. The V gene lost 0 bases and the J gene lost 15 bases, with 21 bases spanning the gap. The CDR3 nucleotides read TGCGCCAGCAGTGAGTCCCTACCGGGACTCGCACCTTTGTTCTTC. It is translated as CASSESLPGLAPLFF.

The rearrangement joins TRBV18 to TRBJ2-2, with 11 bases matching TRBD1. J was trimmed by 5 bases and V by 4 bases; bases with no gene match: 9. The germline CDR1 and CDR2 sequences are KGHSH and LQKENI. The CDR3 totals 17 residues. CDR3 amino acids: CASSQSPDRGQTGELFF. CDR3 bases: TGTGCCAGCTCACAATCTCCGGACAGGGGGCAGACCGGGGAGCTGTTTTTT.

This chain links TRBV6-5 with TRBJ1-2; TRBD1 matches 9 bases. V shed 7 bases, J shed 4 bases, and the junction held 4 bases outside the gene matches. The CDR3 is made up of 13 amino acids. The V gene's germline CDR1 is MNHEY and CDR2 SVGAGI. Written as DNA, the CDR3 is TGTGCCAGCACCGGGACAGGGACCTATGGCTACACCTTC. Translation: CASTGTGTYGYTF.

The chain uses TRBV18 and TRBJ1-3; 10 nucleotides align to TRBD1. Germline loops: CDR1 KGHSH, CDR2 LQKENI. The CDR3 consists of 18 residues. V was pared by 3 bases and J by 2 bases, with 10 bases of the junction left unmatched. CDR3 sequence: CASSPRGPGQGAGNTIYF. CDR3 coding DNA: TGTGCCAGCTCACCCCGAGGCCCCGGACAGGGGGCTGGAAACACCATATATTTT.

This clone was found once. This chain joins TRBV19 and TRBJ2-5, with TRBD2 matching 10 bases. The CDR3 contains 15 residues. CDR1 and CDR2 (germline): LNHDA, SQIVND (reference sequence). V gave up 5 bases and J gave up 5 bases; unmatched junction bases: 8. The CDR3 sequence is CASSPLGAGGETQYF. In nucleotides, the CDR3 is TGTGCCAGTAGTCCCCTGGGAGCGGGAGGGGAGACCCAGTACTTC.

The genes are TRBV4-3 and TRBJ2-1; tentatively, D is TRBD2 (6 bases). V gave up 4 bases and J gave up 6 bases, with 22 bases separating them. CDR3 length equals 17 residues. Per germline, CDR1 LGHNA and CDR2 YSLEER. CDR3 coding DNA: TGCGCCAGCAGCCTTCAAGCCGGGACTTCAACCTCCAATGAGCAGTTCTTC. This translates into CASSLQAGTSTSNEQFF.

This chain uses TRBV13 with TRBJ1-2; D perhaps matches TRBD1 (5 bases). Germline CDR1 reads PRHDT; CDR2 reads FYEKMQ (reference sequence). This CDR3 spans 13 amino acids. V shed 5 bases and J shed 1 base, with 8 bases lying between them. In DNA, the CDR3 is TGTGCCAGCAGCCAAGACAGTAACTATGGCTACACCTTC. Residues: CASSQDSNYGYTF.

This chain uses TRBV25-1 with TRBJ2-1, with D possibly TRBD1 on 6 matching bases. Trimming removed 6 bases from V and 7 bases from J, with 10 bases in between. CDR3 length: 12 residues. Germline V CDR1 and CDR2: MGHDK, SYGVNS. DNA of the CDR3: TGTGCCAGCAGGACACAGGGAAATGAGCAGTTCTTC. It specifies CASRTQGNEQFF. Supplemented by reference TRBV25-1 and TRBJ2-1, the full variable domain reads EADIYQTPRYLVIGTGKKITLECSQTMGHDKMYWYQQDPGMELHLIHYSYGVNSTEKGDLSSESTVSRIRTEHFPLTLESARPSHTSQYLCASRTQGNEQFFGPGTRLTVL.

The chain uses TRBV7-2 and TRBJ2-7, with TRBD1 matching 8 bases. Trimming took 5 bases from V and 4 from J; bases not matched to a gene: 7. CDR3 length equals 14 residues. Germline V gene data show CDR1 as SGHTA and CDR2 as FQGNSA. CDR3 nucleotides: TGTGCCAGCAGCGAAGGGACAGGAAATTACGAGCAGTACTTC. As protein: CASSEGTGNYEQYF.